This TCR beta chain was recovered during a study of cytomegalovirus exposure and HLA in healthy donors. The CDR3 runs 12 residues. Germline V lookup: CDR1 MNHEY, CDR2 SMNVEV (reference sequence). Trimming took off 5 bases at V and 9 bases at J, with 8 bases between the two ends. PCR used 60 Vbeta primers and 13 Jbeta primers. Libraries were prepared by immunoSEQ multiplex PCR; TCRdb keeps only in-frame clonotypes and omits some of them. Of approximately 110,000 clones in the sample, over 75% were seen once. Sample: PBMCs. The V call is TRBV27, the J call TRBJ1-6; possibly TRBD1 for D (6 bases). This TCR was recovered from a woman between 40 and 50 years old in good health and CMV-seropositive. The CDR3 here is CASSPRGSPLHF. In DNA form, the CDR3 reads TGTGCCAGCAGTCCCAGGGGTTCACCCCTCCACTTT.